This T cell receptor beta chain was retrieved from a study of Graves' ophthalmopathy and Graves' hyperthyroidism. Study background: Ahead of any treatment, peripheral blood was obtained at the initial diagnosis.

RNA transcripts were the source from which TCR beta CDR3 regions were amplified. After a first-round RT-PCR with HTBI primers, a second-round multiplex PCR was run. MiXCR, run by TCRdb on the multiplex PCR reads, gives a single entry per CDR3 protein. Found here are approximately 640,000 distinct CDR3 sequences, roughly 41% of them singletons; the top ten hold 3% to 3.5%. Study results and caveats: Most thyroid clonotypes expanded beyond 0.001 frequency were also found in blood.

This clonotype was picked up a small number of times. Its antigen is unidentified. The CDR3 extends over 18 amino acids. V trimming: 3 bases; J trimming: 3 bases; junction bases outside the gene matches: 12. The germline V gene encodes CDR1 LGHNA and CDR2 YSLEER. Material: peripheral blood. This clonotype originated in an adult man with Graves' ophthalmopathy. This chain uses TRBV4-3 with TRBJ1-3; 9 bases agree with TRBD1. The CDR3 region has the DNA TGCGCCAGCAGCCAGGCTCGGGGACAGGGCATTATTGGAAACACCATATATTTT. Protein product: CASSQARGQGIIGNTIYF.